The rows below give T cell receptor beta chains drawn from one sample of a study of cytomegalovirus exposure and HLA in healthy donors. The repertoire was sequenced with immunoSEQ multiplex PCR; TCRdb's copy has only in-frame clones and lacks some. The repertoire holds around 170,000 clones, about four fifths seen once, with 1.5% to 2% in the top ten. Source material: PBMCs. The receptors stem from a woman aged 25 to 39 in good health and CMV-seronegative. Both conserved end residues are part of each CDR3. A D gene is named only where the DNA matches it firmly. Only part of the rows carry a size: once, few, many, or a class if the clone is expanded.

TRBV27	TRBD1	few	TRBJ1-2	15	CASSPWDRDNYGYTF	TGTGCCAGCAGTCCGTGGGACAGAGATAACTATGGCTACACCTTC
TRBV14	TRBD2	NA	TRBJ2-3	16	CASSQLAGGLADTQYF	TGTGCCAGCAGCCAACTAGCGGGGGGGCTCGCAGATACGCAGTATTTT
TRBV7-8	NA	NA	TRBJ1-4	15	CASSSFRGVSEKLFF	TGTGCCAGCAGCTCCTTCAGGGGAGTTAGTGAAAAACTGTTTTTT
TRBV6-5	TRBD1	once	TRBJ2-7	15	CASSYGPGQAYEQYF	TGTGCCAGCAGTTACGGACCGGGACAGGCCTACGAGCAGTACTTC
TRBV30	NA	few	TRBJ1-1	13	CAWRTRVNTEAFF	TGTGCCTGGAGAACGCGGGTGAACACTGAAGCTTTCTTT
TRBV7-9	TRBD1	NA	TRBJ2-1	15	CASSPGQGGSNEQFF	TGTGCCAGCAGCCCCGGACAGGGGGGGTCCAATGAGCAGTTCTTC
TRBV6-4	NA	NA	TRBJ2-5	13	CASPEGVWETQYF	TGTGCCAGCCCCGAGGGGGTATGGGAGACCCAGTACTTC
TRBV19	NA	NA	TRBJ2-2	11	CASSPGSGLFF	TGTGCCAGTAGTCCGGGATCGGGGCTGTTTTTT
TRBV7-6	TRBD1	NA	TRBJ2-2	18	CASTSLPGTGGYPGELFF	TGTGCCAGCACCTCCCTCCCGGGGACAGGGGGCTATCCCGGGGAGCTGTTTTTT
TRBV5-1	NA	few	TRBJ2-5	14	CASSLGTSQETQYF	TGCGCCAGCAGCTTGGGGACTTCACAAGAGACCCAGTACTTC
TRBV7-9	TRBD1	NA	TRBJ1-1	15	CASSFTGQGNTEAFF	TGTGCCAGCAGCTTCACGGGACAGGGGAACACTGAAGCTTTCTTT
TRBV4-3	TRBD1	NA	TRBJ1-2	16	CASSQGVTGQGYGYTF	TGCGCCAGCAGCCAAGGGGTCACGGGACAGGGGTATGGCTACACCTTC
TRBV6-1	TRBD2	NA	TRBJ2-3	17	CASSEAGGIAGGDTQYF	TGTGCCAGCAGTGAAGCCGGTGGAATTGCGGGGGGAGATACGCAGTATTTT
TRBV7-8	NA	NA	TRBJ1-5	17	CASSLAGKLGGNQPQHF	TGTGCCAGCAGCTTAGCGGGAAAGCTGGGAGGCAATCAGCCCCAGCATTTT
TRBV9	NA	once	TRBJ1-2	14	CASSFSQWSHGYTF	TGTGCCAGCAGCTTTTCTCAGTGGTCCCATGGCTACACCTTC
TRBV30	TRBD1	NA	TRBJ1-1	14	CAWSVHEGASLAFF	TGTGCCTGGAGTGTACATGAGGGGGCTAGTTTGGCTTTCTTT
TRBV7-2	NA	NA	TRBJ2-1	14	CASSLEFRANEQFF	TGTGCCAGCAGCTTAGAATTCAGGGCGAATGAGCAGTTCTTC
TRBV2	TRBD2	once	TRBJ2-4	19	CASSRSGGDSSIAKNIQYF	TGTGCCAGCAGCAGGAGCGGGGGGGACTCGAGTATAGCCAAAAACATTCAGTACTTC
TRBV5-1	NA	NA	TRBJ2-3	15	CASSFGGPSTDTQYF	TGCGCCAGCAGCTTCGGGGGGCCGAGCACAGATACGCAGTATTTT
TRBV5-1	TRBD1	NA	TRBJ2-7	14	CASSVGQGAHEQYF	TGCGCCAGCAGCGTTGGACAGGGGGCACACGAGCAGTACTTC
TRBV6-5	TRBD1	NA	TRBJ2-6	16	CASSFYRGPGANVLTF	TGTGCCAGCAGTTTCTACAGGGGCCCTGGGGCCAACGTCCTGACTTTC
TRBV7-6	NA	NA	TRBJ2-2	16	CASSLEPQGTTGELFF	TGTGCCAGCAGCTTAGAACCCCAGGGAACCACCGGGGAGCTGTTTTTT
TRBV15	TRBD1	NA	TRBJ2-3	16	CATSSPGTATYYTQYF	TGTGCCACCAGCAGCCCCGGGACAGCGACATATTATACGCAGTATTTT
TRBV5-5	TRBD2	NA	TRBJ2-7	13	CASSSTGGREQYF	TGTGCCAGCAGCTCCACGGGAGGACGCGAGCAGTACTTC
TRBV4-3	NA	NA	TRBJ2-3	17	CASSLLPPGGRTDTQYF	TGCGCCAGCAGCCTCCTACCCCCCGGGGGGCGCACAGATACGCAGTATTTT
TRBV30	TRBD2	NA	TRBJ2-3	15	CAWSVPSGHTDTQYF	TGTGCCTGGAGTGTCCCTAGCGGTCACACAGATACGCAGTATTTT
TRBV7-2	TRBD2	NA	TRBJ2-5	15	CASSLMGGKQETQYF	TGTGCCAGCAGCTTGATGGGGGGGAAACAAGAGACCCAGTACTTC
TRBV6-1	TRBD1	NA	TRBJ1-2	16	CASTEAGDRVGYGYTF	TGTGCCAGCACCGAAGCGGGGGACAGGGTTGGCTATGGCTACACCTTC
TRBV9	NA	NA	TRBJ1-1	14	CASSVGRGGTEAFF	TGTGCCAGCAGCGTAGGAAGGGGAGGCACTGAAGCTTTCTTT
TRBV7-3	TRBD2	NA	TRBJ2-1	19	CASSLKGRSGTSGINEQFF	TGTGCCAGCAGCTTAAAGGGTCGTTCGGGGACTAGCGGGATAAATGAGCAGTTCTTC
TRBV7-3	TRBD1	NA	TRBJ2-7	16	CASSLTAVGGDYEQYF	TGTGCCAGCAGCTTAACGGCAGTAGGGGGCGACTACGAGCAGTACTTC
TRBV7-2	TRBD1	NA	TRBJ2-5	13	CASSLTGGHGQYF	TGTGCCAGCAGCCTCACAGGGGGCCATGGACAGTACTTC
TRBV5-4	NA	NA	TRBJ2-1	13	CASSLPPNNEQFF	TGTGCCAGCAGCCTCCCCCCTAACAATGAGCAGTTCTTC
TRBV4-1	TRBD1	NA	TRBJ1-1	19	CASSQGPGDRADMNTEAFF	TGCGCCAGCAGCCAGGGACCTGGGGACAGGGCGGATATGAACACTGAAGCTTTCTTT
TRBV25-1	NA	NA	TRBJ2-5	15	CASSTPGGWGETQYF	TGTGCCAGCAGTACCCCAGGGGGGTGGGGAGAGACCCAGTACTTC
TRBV25-1	TRBD1	NA	TRBJ2-3	15	CASSAGQGRTDTQYF	TGTGCCAGCAGTGCAGGACAGGGGAGGACAGATACGCAGTATTTT
TRBV5-5	NA	NA	TRBJ2-7	12	CASSLGAYEQYF	TGTGCCAGCAGCTTAGGGGCCTACGAGCAGTACTTC
TRBV19	NA	NA	TRBJ1-5	16	CASSIGGRGSYQPQHF	TGTGCCAGTAGTATAGGGGGCAGGGGATCATATCAGCCCCAGCATTTT
TRBV6-5	TRBD1	NA	TRBJ1-1	14	CASSYSPGGTEAFF	TGTGCCAGCAGTTACTCGCCAGGGGGCACTGAAGCTTTCTTT
TRBV10-3	NA	NA	TRBJ2-1	17	CAISEFNPQVAINEQFF	TGTGCCATCAGTGAGTTTAACCCCCAAGTAGCGATCAATGAGCAGTTCTTC
TRBV4-3	NA	NA	TRBJ2-7	15	CASSYKGGGGYEQYF	TGCGCCAGCAGTTACAAAGGGGGAGGGGGCTACGAGCAGTACTTC
TRBV27	NA	NA	TRBJ2-3	16	CASSSPHQGGGDTQYF	TGTGCCAGCAGTTCCCCCCATCAGGGGGGAGGAGATACGCAGTATTTT
TRBV2	TRBD2	NA	TRBJ2-1	13	CAIAAGGYNEQFF	TGTGCCATCGCAGCGGGGGGTTACAATGAGCAGTTCTTC
TRBV4-2	TRBD2	NA	TRBJ2-3	16	CASSQAERGVTDTQYF	TGTGCCAGCAGCCAAGCGGAGCGGGGCGTCACAGATACGCAGTATTTT
TRBV19	NA	NA	TRBJ1-5	16	CASSVTAALSNQPQHF	TGTGCCAGTAGTGTAACAGCGGCGTTGAGCAATCAGCCCCAGCATTTT
TRBV30	NA	NA	TRBJ2-3	13	CAWTGVGADTQYF	TGTGCCTGGACGGGGGTTGGGGCAGATACGCAGTATTTT
TRBV5-1	TRBD2	NA	TRBJ2-1	13	CASSLVLAGGGFF	TGCGCCAGCAGCTTGGTCCTAGCGGGGGGTGGGTTCTTC
TRBV6-1	NA	once	TRBJ1-2	13	CASSATNLDGYTF	TGTGCCAGCAGTGCGACTAACCTGGATGGCTACACCTTC
TRBV7-9	NA	NA	TRBJ1-1	13	CASSLVSGGEAFF	TGTGCCAGCAGCTTAGTTTCGGGGGGTGAAGCTTTCTTT
TRBV6-1	TRBD1	NA	TRBJ1-4	15	CASRDVGQGNEKLFF	TGTGCCAGCAGGGATGTGGGACAGGGTAACGAAAAACTGTTTTTT
TRBV4-1	NA	few	TRBJ1-2	16	CASRDLFRTGNYGYTF	TGCGCCAGCAGGGACCTCTTCCGGACGGGGAACTATGGCTACACCTTC
TRBV4-3	NA	NA	TRBJ1-3	13	CASSQSFGNTIYF	TGCGCCAGCAGCCAGTCCTTCGGAAACACCATATATTTT
TRBV13	NA	NA	TRBJ1-3	15	CASSLGPLSGNTIYF	TGTGCCAGCAGCTTAGGCCCTCTCTCTGGAAACACCATATATTTT